Listed below are T cell receptor beta chains from one sample, sequenced in a study of PD-1 blockade in classical Hodgkin lymphoma. The protocol was immunoSEQ multiplex PCR, while the TCRdb copy is restricted to in-frame clones and leaves out a portion. Of roughly 140,000 clones in the sample, approximately 81% were seen once. Sequencing used peripheral blood mononuclear cells (PBMCs), obtained before the second cycle of nivolumab. The receptor source for this set is a human donor with classical Hodgkin lymphoma. Each CDR3 is given with its conserved first and last residue. The order of the fields is J gene, D gene, V gene, clone size, CDR3 DNA, CDR3 protein. D genes are given only for firm matches. Some rows mark clone size as missing; the rest say once, few, many or name a class of expanded clone.

TRBJ2-1	TRBD2	TRBV23-1	-	TGCGCCAGCAGTCAATCGCTTAACTCTAGCGGGAAGGATGAGCAGTTCTTC	CASSQSLNSSGKDEQFF
TRBJ2-6	-	TRBV28	-	TGTGCCAGCAGCCGGAGCCGGGCGGGGGCCAACGTCCTGACTTTC	CASSRSRAGANVLTF
TRBJ1-2	TRBD1	TRBV13	-	TGTGCCAGCAGAAGACAGGGGGCCCTGGGTGGCTACACCTTC	CASRRQGALGGYTF
TRBJ2-5	TRBD1	TRBV5-1	-	TGCGCCAGCAGCCCTGGCGGGACAGGGTCTGAGACCCAGTACTTC	CASSPGGTGSETQYF
TRBJ2-2	TRBD2	TRBV7-3	-	TGTGCCAGCAGCTTACGACTAGCGGGGGTCGGAGGGGAGCTGTTTTTT	CASSLRLAGVGGELFF
TRBJ1-5	TRBD1	TRBV15	-	TGTGCCACCAGCAGCCGGGACAGGGGGGAATATAGCAATCAGCCCCAGCATTTT	CATSSRDRGEYSNQPQHF
TRBJ2-4	TRBD1	TRBV28	-	TGTGCCAGCAGTCCCGTAGGGACAGGCGGATGGCTAGCCAAAAACATTCAGTACTTC	CASSPVGTGGWLAKNIQYF
TRBJ2-7	-	TRBV6-5	-	TGTGCCAGCAGTTGGAACAGGTTCTCCTACGAGCAGTACTTC	CASSWNRFSYEQYF
TRBJ2-5	TRBD1	TRBV29-1	-	TGCAGCGTCGTGACAGGGGGAGAAGAGACCCAGTACTTC	CSVVTGGEETQYF
TRBJ2-2	TRBD2	TRBV4-2	-	TGTGCCAGCAGCCTTGGGACTAGCGGAGGCTTTTCCATTTTGGGGGAGCTGTTTTTT	CASSLGTSGGFSILGELFF
TRBJ2-1	-	TRBV28	-	TGTGCCAGCAGTACTTTTTCGGGTTTTTCCTACAATGAGCAGTTCTTC	CASSTFSGFSYNEQFF
TRBJ2-3	-	TRBV7-3	-	TGTGCCAGCAGCTCCCATCAGTCCACAGATACGCAGTATTTT	CASSSHQSTDTQYF
TRBJ1-2	TRBD1	TRBV7-9	-	TGTGCCAGCAGCCCCCCCTGGCAGGGGGCCAATGGCTACACCTTC	CASSPPWQGANGYTF
TRBJ2-5	TRBD1	TRBV5-1	-	TGCGCCAGCAGCCCACCCCCTCTTCCGGGACAGGGGACCTCGGAGACCCAGTACTTC	CASSPPPLPGQGTSETQYF
TRBJ1-5	-	TRBV12-5	few	TGTGCTAGTGGTTTGCCTTATCCGGGGGGACGGCCCCAGCATTTT	CASGLPYPGGRPQHF
TRBJ1-2	TRBD1	TRBV6-6	-	TGTGCCAGCAGTTCTCTCGGGACAGCCTATGGCTACACCTTC	CASSSLGTAYGYTF
TRBJ2-7	-	TRBV10-3	once	TGTGCCACCGAAACAACGGCAGGGTTGGGGTACGAGCAGTACTTC	CATETTAGLGYEQYF
TRBJ1-3	-	TRBV5-5	-	TGTGCCAGCAGCTTGGGTCACCCCTTCTCTGGAAACACCATATATTTT	CASSLGHPFSGNTIYF
TRBJ2-3	TRBD2	TRBV7-9	-	TGTGCCAGCAGCTTAGGGGGACTACTTTATACGCAGTATTTT	CASSLGGLLYTQYF
TRBJ2-1	TRBD2	TRBV5-1	-	TGCGCCAGCAGCTTGGCCATAGGACTAGCGGACGAGCAGTTCTTC	CASSLAIGLADEQFF
TRBJ1-5	-	TRBV7-9	-	TGTGCCAGCAGCTTAGTAGGAGATCAGCCCCAGCATTTT	CASSLVGDQPQHF
TRBJ2-7	TRBD1	TRBV5-4	-	TGTGCCAGCAGCTTCGGACAGGGGTTGGAGTACTTC	CASSFGQGLEYF
TRBJ2-3	-	TRBV27	-	TGTGCCAGCAATCGCCAGGGGGAGGTAGATACGCAGTATTTT	CASNRQGEVDTQYF
TRBJ2-3	-	TRBV5-1	-	TGCGCCAGCAGCCTTGACAGCACAGATACGCAGTATTTT	CASSLDSTDTQYF
TRBJ1-2	-	TRBV6-5	once	TGTGCCAGCACACTTAACTATGGCTACACCTTC	CASTLNYGYTF
TRBJ2-7	-	TRBV19	-	TGTGCCAGTAGTATGGTGGAATCCTACGAGCAGTACTTC	CASSMVESYEQYF
TRBJ2-1	-	TRBV19	-	TGTGCCAGTAGTATACTTTACAATGAGCAGTTCTTC	CASSILYNEQFF
TRBJ1-2	TRBD1	TRBV4-1	-	TGCGCCAGCAGCCGCCCGGGACAGGAGGGTGGCTACACCTTC	CASSRPGQEGGYTF
TRBJ1-2	-	TRBV7-9	once	TGTGCCAGCAGCTTAGGGGGCCTGGGATTCTATGGCTACACCTTC	CASSLGGLGFYGYTF
TRBJ1-5	-	TRBV5-6	few	TGTGCCAGCAGCGTACAGGGAGCTGATTACCAGCCCCAGCATTTT	CASSVQGADYQPQHF
TRBJ2-4	-	TRBV4-1	-	TGCGCCAGCAGCCAAGACGCGTTAGCCAAAAACATTCAGTACTTC	CASSQDALAKNIQYF
TRBJ2-7	-	TRBV19	once	TGTGCCAGTAGTGGCCCCGGTCAGGGAAGCTCCTACGAGCAGTACTTC	CASSGPGQGSSYEQYF
TRBJ1-1	-	TRBV28	-	TGTGCCAGCAGTTTAGACCTGTTTGCTGAAGCTTTCTTT	CASSLDLFAEAFF
TRBJ2-7	-	TRBV12-5	-	TGTGCTAGTGGTTTGGTAGCCTTCGCAGGGTTACACGAGCAGTACTTC	CASGLVAFAGLHEQYF
TRBJ2-3	-	TRBV9	-	TGTGCCAGCAGCGTAGGTGGGATCACAGATACGCAGTATTTT	CASSVGGITDTQYF
TRBJ2-2	-	TRBV5-5	-	TGTGCCAGCAGCTTGGCGGGGGACGTCACCGGGGAGCTGTTTTTT	CASSLAGDVTGELFF
TRBJ2-7	TRBD2	TRBV28	-	TGTGCCAGCAGACTATCGGGAGGGATAGCCTACGAGCAGTACTTC	CASRLSGGIAYEQYF